This TCR beta chain is from a study of cytomegalovirus exposure and HLA in healthy donors. Findings and limits, study-wide: Another analysis was done later, and it associated 16,951 TCR beta sequences with HLA alleles at 0.05 false discovery rate.

The PCR employed 60 Vbeta primers together with 13 Jbeta primers. Data came from immunoSEQ multiplex PCR; TCRdb stores just in-frame clones and leaves some out. The table lists around 72,000 clones, around 78% of them singletons. Trimming shortened V by 4 bases and J by 3 bases, and 18 bases separated the two germline ends. This CDR3 contains 16 residues. Looked up from germline, CDR1 is MGHRA and CDR2 is YSYEKL. A remark on this clone: Its antigen is not identified.

The source is a man in his fifties or sixties in good health and CMV-seronegative. The chain recombines TRBV4-1 with TRBJ1-1, with TRBD1 as a possible D gene (6 bases). Sequences were obtained from PBMCs. This CDR3 is CASSPPRRGGDTEAFF. DNA for the CDR3: TGCGCCAGCAGCCCTCCACGCAGAGGGGGGGACACTGAAGCTTTCTTT.